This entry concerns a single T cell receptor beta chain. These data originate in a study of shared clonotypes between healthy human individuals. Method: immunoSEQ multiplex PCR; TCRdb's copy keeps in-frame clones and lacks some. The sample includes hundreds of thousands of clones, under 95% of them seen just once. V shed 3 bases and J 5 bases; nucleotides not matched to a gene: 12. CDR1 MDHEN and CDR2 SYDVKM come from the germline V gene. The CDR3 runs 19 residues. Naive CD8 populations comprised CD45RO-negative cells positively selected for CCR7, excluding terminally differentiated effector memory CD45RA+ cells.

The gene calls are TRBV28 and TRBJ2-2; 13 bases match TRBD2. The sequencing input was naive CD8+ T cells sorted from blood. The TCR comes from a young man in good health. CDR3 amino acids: CASSFPTSGRAVGTGELFF. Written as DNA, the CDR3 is TGTGCCAGCAGTTTTCCAACTAGCGGGAGGGCCGTAGGAACCGGGGAGCTGTTTTTT.